This entry concerns a single T cell receptor (beta chain). Its cognate antigen is unknown. These data are taken from a study of cytomegalovirus exposure and HLA in healthy donors. Germline-derived CDR1 and CDR2 are LNHDA and SQIVND (reference sequence). CDR3 length: 14 residues. Trimming stripped 3 bases from V and 1 base from J, with 9 bases between. Use of 60 Vbeta and 13 Jbeta primers characterized the PCR. Data came from immunoSEQ multiplex PCR; TCRdb stores just in-frame clones and leaves some out. The sample includes some 110,000 clones, roughly three quarters seen only once; the top ten take 2.5% to 3.5%. Whole-study findings and limits: The authors later linked a missense DCLRE1C variant to TCR beta V- and J-gene trimming.

The TCR comes from a woman under 30 in good health and CMV-seropositive. The gene calls are TRBV19 and TRBJ1-1, with D perhaps TRBD1 (5 bases). Sequencing was carried out using PBMCs. The CDR3 loop reads CASSITTGNTEAFF. The CDR3 region has the DNA TGTGCCAGTAGTATTACCACAGGGAACACTGAAGCTTTCTTT.